A single sample gave rise to the 21 T cell receptor beta chains below, sequenced in a study of cytotoxic CD8 clonotypes in ibrutinib-treated CLL. Produced via immunoSEQ multiplex PCR; TCRdb's table is partial and in-frame only. The data show 25,000 to 30,000 clones, almost 85% seen once. Sequences were derived from PBMCs, sampled after 24 months of ibrutinib treatment. These receptors came from a human donor with chronic lymphocytic leukemia.

The V gene is TRBV6-1, the J gene TRBJ1-1; 7 bases are a match to TRBD1. CDR3 size: 12 residues. The germline CDR1 and CDR2 sequences are MNHNS and SASEGT. V trimming: 2 bases; J trimming: 8 bases; junction bases outside the gene matches: 2. This chain's CDR3 is CASSELGQEAFF. The CDR3 bases are TGTGCCAGCAGTGAATTGGGACAGGAAGCTTTCTTT.

Notes on this clone: Germline and junction disagree at one end, which may indicate a read error. The gene calls are TRBV7-7 and TRBJ2-1; TRBD2 matches 10 bases. Germline V gene sequence: CDR1 SSHAT, CDR2 FNYEAQ (reference sequence). The CDR3 totals 15 residues. CDR3 amino acids: CASSLAGATVGEQFF. CDR3 nucleotide sequence: TGTGCTAGCAGCCTAGCGGGGGCCACGGTGGGTGAGCAGTTCTTC. The whole variable domain, remainder taken from reference TRBV7-7 and TRBJ2-1, is GAGVSQSPRYKVTKRGQDVTLRCDPISSHATLYWYQQALGQGPEFLTYFNYEAQPDKSGLPSDRFSAERPEGSISTLTIQRTEQRDSAMYRCASSLAGATVGEQFFGPGTRLTVL.

The V call is TRBV27, the J call TRBJ2-2; the D gene is possibly TRBD2 (5 bases). Per germline, CDR1 MNHEY and CDR2 SMNVEV (reference sequence). This CDR3 has 14 amino acids. The ends were cut back, 2 bases at V and 11 bases at J, with 15 bases in the middle. The CDR3 DNA sequence: TGTGCCAGCAGTTTAGGTCGGGGAATCCCCGAGCTGTTTTTT. Amino acids: CASSLGRGIPELFF.

The V and J genes are TRBV5-1 and TRBJ1-2; the D gene is possibly TRBD1 (6 bases). V was pared by 0 bases and J by 2 bases, with 11 bases between. The CDR3 covers 15 residues. Per the germline V gene, CDR1 is SGHRS and CDR2 is YFSETQ. The CDR3 reads CASSLAGGGNYGYTF. CDR3 bases: TGCGCCAGCAGCTTGGCCGGAGGGGGAAACTATGGCTACACCTTC.

This clone appeared once. The rearrangement uses TRBV27 and TRBJ1-4; D uncertain. Germline assignment: CDR1 MNHEY and CDR2 SMNVEV (reference sequence). The CDR3 is 13 amino acids. The V gene lost 8 bases and the J gene lost 4 bases, with 11 bases spanning the gap. CDR3 coding DNA: TGTGCCAGCGGGTGGCAGGATAATGAAAAACTGTTTTTT. Protein sequence: CASGWQDNEKLFF. The entire variable domain, with the rest obtained from reference TRBV27 and TRBJ1-4, is as follows: EAQVTQNPRYLITVTGKKLTVTCSQNMNHEYMSWYRQDPGLGLRQIYYSMNVEVTDKGDVPEGYKVSRKEKRNFPLILESPSPNQTSLYFCASGWQDNEKLFFGSGTQLSVL.

The chain uses TRBV2 and TRBJ1-1; 7 nucleotides agree with TRBD1. Trimming cost V 4 bases and J 3 bases; bases outside gene matches: 5. CDR1 is SNHLY, CDR2 FYNNEI, per germline. The CDR3 covers 14 residues. The chain's CDR3 is CASSGQGRDTEAFF. The CDR3 DNA sequence: TGTGCCAGCAGTGGACAGGGAAGAGACACTGAAGCTTTCTTT.

J is TRBJ1-5 and V is TRBV12-5; D gene uncertain. Germline V lookup: CDR1 LGHNT, CDR2 FRNRAP. CDR3 length equals 16 residues. V lost 5 bases, J lost 0 bases, and 14 bases lay in between. The DNA for the CDR3 is TGTGCTAGTGGTCGGGCGGCAGATTATAGCAATCAGCCCCAGCATTTT. This codes for CASGRAADYSNQPQHF.

This rearrangement joins TRBV7-9 to TRBJ1-2; D is possibly TRBD1 (6 bases). The CDR3 extends over 14 amino acids. Germline values: CDR1 SEHNR, CDR2 FQNEAQ (reference sequence). The ends were cut back, 4 bases at V and 8 bases at J, with 17 bases in the middle. CDR3 sequence: CASSSGEGFSGYTF. The CDR3 region has the DNA TGTGCCAGCAGCTCAGGGGAAGGTTTTAGCGGCTACACCTTC.

This clone showed up just a few times. J is TRBJ2-7 and V is TRBV6-6; perhaps TRBD1 as D (6 bases). The V end lost 0 bases, the J end lost 5 bases, and 17 bases lay between the germline ends. The CDR3 contains 16 residues. Germline V gene sequence: CDR1 MNHNY, CDR2 SVGAGI (reference sequence). The CDR3 is CASSYSLEDRRNEQYF. The CDR3 DNA sequence: TGTGCCAGCAGTTACTCGCTAGAAGACAGGAGGAACGAGCAGTACTTC.

The table lists this clone with a count of one. The CDR3 reads CASSSSGTDTQYF. The CDR3 nucleotides read TGTGCCAGCAGCTCTAGCGGCACAGATACGCAGTATTTT. The chain has TRBV7-3 and TRBJ2-3, with a tentative D call TRBD2 (6 bases). This CDR3 contains 13 residues. V lost 4 bases and J lost 1, with 6 bases in between. Germline assignment: CDR1 SGHTA and CDR2 FQGTGA.

The J gene is TRBJ1-1, the V gene TRBV21-1; TRBD1, as called in the table, went unchecked against the DNA. TRBV21-1 is tagged as a pseudogene. The CDR3 length is 15 residues. CDR3 in amino acids: CASSKWRDRGPEAFF. The CDR3 nucleotides are TGTGCCAGCAGCAAATGGAGGGACAGGGGCCCTGAAGCTTTCTTT.

This clone was detected only a few times. This rearrangement joins TRBV5-6 to TRBJ1-4, with no clear D. Trimming removed 2 bases at V and 0 bases at J, with 14 bases between. Germline V gene lookup returns CDR1 SGHDT and CDR2 YYEEEE. The CDR3 has 17 residues. The CDR3 region has the DNA TGTGCCAGCAGCTTATGGCAGGACTACGCAACTAATGAAAAACTGTTTTTT. Its translation: CASSLWQDYATNEKLFF.

This chain's CDR3 is CASSEYGIMNTEAFF. CDR3 DNA: TGTGCCAGCAGTGAATATGGAATCATGAACACTGAAGCTTTCTTT. The rearrangement uses TRBV2 and TRBJ1-1; no clear D gene. CDR3 length equals 15 residues. With 2 bases removed from V and 0 bases from J, the gap between germline ends came to 10 bases. Germline V lookup: CDR1 SNHLY, CDR2 FYNNEI.

This sequence joins TRBV11-2 and TRBJ2-2; 7 positions agree with TRBD1. CDR3 length: 15 amino acids. CDR1 is SGHAT, CDR2 FQNNGV, per germline. V trimming: 6 bases; J trimming: 0 bases; junction bases outside the gene matches: 4. This CDR3 is CASSLGTANTGELFF. The CDR3, as DNA: TGTGCCAGCAGTCTGGGGACAGCGAACACCGGGGAGCTGTTTTTT. Drawing the rest from reference TRBV11-2 and TRBJ2-2, the complete variable domain is EAGVAQSPRYKIIEKRQSVAFWCNPISGHATLYWYQQILGQGPKLLIQFQNNGVVDDSQLPKDRFSAERLKGVDSTLKIQPAKLEDSAVYLCASSLGTANTGELFFGEGSRLTVL.

This chain joins TRBV28 and TRBJ2-3, with TRBD2 identical over 8 bases. The germline gives CDR1 MDHEN, CDR2 SYDVKM. V was pared by 5 bases and J by 1 base, with 8 bases of the junction left unmatched. The CDR3 consists of 16 residues. The CDR3 reads CASSLLPAGGTDTQYF. The CDR3 DNA follows: TGTGCCAGCAGTCTCCTCCCAGCGGGGGGCACAGATACGCAGTATTTT.

V is TRBV6-5 and J is TRBJ1-5; TRBD1 aligns across 7 bases. Germline CDR1 reads MNHEY; CDR2 reads SVGAGI. This CDR3 has 15 amino acids. J was trimmed by 0 bases and V by 4 bases; bases with no gene match: 3. The CDR3 coding sequence is TGTGCCAGCAGTTCCCGACAGGGTAGCAATCAGCCCCAGCATTTT. Translating gives CASSSRQGSNQPQHF.

The chain has TRBV7-9 and TRBJ1-2; tentatively, D is TRBD1 (5 bases). CDR1 and CDR2 from the germline V gene are SEHNR and FQNEAQ (reference sequence). The length of the CDR3 is 15 residues. The V end lost 5 bases, the J end lost 4 bases, and 17 bases lay between the germline ends. CDR3 coding DNA: TGTGCCAGCAGCCCGCGGATAGCTGGGGGCTATGGCTACACCTTC. This encodes CASSPRIAGGYGYTF.

For the CDR3, the DNA is TGTGCCACCAGCAGAGGCCGCGGTAAAGGAAACACCATATATTTT. Protein: CATSRGRGKGNTIYF. The chain employs TRBV15 and TRBJ1-3, with D unresolved. The CDR3 has 15 residues. The V and J ends lost 1 base and 4 bases respectively, with 11 bases between them. Germline V gene sequence: CDR1 LNHNV, CDR2 YYDKDF (reference sequence).

The chain employs TRBV4-1 and TRBJ2-3, with D uncertain. CDR3 length: 14 residues. Trimming shortened V by 2 bases and J by 1 base, and 7 bases separated the two germline ends. Germline V gene data show CDR1 as MGHRA and CDR2 as YSYEKL. This CDR3 is CASSQIIRTDTQYF. CDR3 bases: TGCGCCAGCAGCCAAATTATCCGCACAGATACGCAGTATTTT.

The CDR3 spells CASSFVQTYDGYTF. The CDR3, as DNA: TGTGCCAGCAGCTTTGTACAGACCTATGATGGCTACACCTTC. The V gene is TRBV5-4, the J gene TRBJ1-2; D is ambiguous. CDR3 length: 14 residues. Trimming removed 2 bases at V and 6 bases at J, with 14 bases between. Germline CDR1 and CDR2: SGHNT and YYREEE (reference sequence).

V is TRBV2 and J is TRBJ2-7; 8 bases line up with TRBD2. From germline, CDR1 is SNHLY and CDR2 FYNNEI. The CDR3 runs 14 residues. With V trimmed by 6 bases and J by 6 bases, 10 bases remained unmatched. The CDR3 DNA follows: TGTGCCAGCAGGGTCTCCGGGGGGGCGCTCGAGCAGTACTTC. Its translation: CASRVSGGALEQYF.